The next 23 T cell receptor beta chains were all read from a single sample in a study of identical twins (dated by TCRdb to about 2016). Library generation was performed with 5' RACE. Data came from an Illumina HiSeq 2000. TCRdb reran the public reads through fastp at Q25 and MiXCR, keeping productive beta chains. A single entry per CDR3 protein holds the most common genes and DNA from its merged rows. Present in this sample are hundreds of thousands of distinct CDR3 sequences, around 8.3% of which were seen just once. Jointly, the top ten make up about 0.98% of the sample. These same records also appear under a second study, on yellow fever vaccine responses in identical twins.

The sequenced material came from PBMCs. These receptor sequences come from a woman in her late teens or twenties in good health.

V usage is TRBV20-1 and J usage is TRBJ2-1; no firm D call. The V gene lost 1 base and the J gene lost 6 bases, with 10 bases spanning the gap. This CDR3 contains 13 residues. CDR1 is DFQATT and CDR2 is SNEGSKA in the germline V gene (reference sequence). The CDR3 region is CSARVPVVNEQFF. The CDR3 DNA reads TGCAGTGCTAGAGTACCAGTGGTCAATGAGCAGTTCTTC.

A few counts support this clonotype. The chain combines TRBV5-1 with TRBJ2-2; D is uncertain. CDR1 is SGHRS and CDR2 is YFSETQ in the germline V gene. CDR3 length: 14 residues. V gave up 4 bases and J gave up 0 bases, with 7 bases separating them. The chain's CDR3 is CASSDTANTGELFF. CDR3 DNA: TGCGCCAGCAGCGACACCGCGAACACCGGGGAGCTGTTTTTT.

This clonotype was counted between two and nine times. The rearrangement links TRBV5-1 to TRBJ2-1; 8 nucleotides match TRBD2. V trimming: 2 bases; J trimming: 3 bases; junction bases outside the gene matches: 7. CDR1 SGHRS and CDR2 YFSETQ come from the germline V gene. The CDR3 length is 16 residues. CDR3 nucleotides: TGCGCCAGCAGCTTTCAGAGAAGCGGGGGCTACAATGAGCAGTTCTTC. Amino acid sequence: CASSFQRSGGYNEQFF.

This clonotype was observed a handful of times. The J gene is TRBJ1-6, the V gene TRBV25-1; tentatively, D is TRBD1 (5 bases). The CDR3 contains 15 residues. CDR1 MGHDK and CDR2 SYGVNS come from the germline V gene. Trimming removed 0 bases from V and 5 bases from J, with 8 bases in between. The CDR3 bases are TGTGCCAGCAGTGAATATAAGGGGAATAATTCACCCCTCCACTTT. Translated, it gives CASSEYKGNNSPLHF. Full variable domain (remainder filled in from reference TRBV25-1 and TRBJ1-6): EADIYQTPRYLVIGTGKKITLECSQTMGHDKMYWYQQDPGMELHLIHYSYGVNSTEKGDLSSESTVSRIRTEHFPLTLESARPSHTSQYLCASSEYKGNNSPLHFGNGTRLTVT.

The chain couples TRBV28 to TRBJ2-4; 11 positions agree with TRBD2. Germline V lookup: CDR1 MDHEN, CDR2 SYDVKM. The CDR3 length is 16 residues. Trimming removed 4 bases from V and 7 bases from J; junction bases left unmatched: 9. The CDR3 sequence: CASSSRLAGRLNIQYF. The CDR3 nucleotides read TGTGCCAGCAGTTCTCGACTAGCGGGACGGTTGAACATTCAGTACTTC.

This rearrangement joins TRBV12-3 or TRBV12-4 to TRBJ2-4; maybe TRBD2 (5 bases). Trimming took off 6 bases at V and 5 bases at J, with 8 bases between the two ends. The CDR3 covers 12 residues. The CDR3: CASSWGENIQYF. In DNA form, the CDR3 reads TGTGCCAGCAGCTGGGGAGAAAACATTCAGTACTTC.

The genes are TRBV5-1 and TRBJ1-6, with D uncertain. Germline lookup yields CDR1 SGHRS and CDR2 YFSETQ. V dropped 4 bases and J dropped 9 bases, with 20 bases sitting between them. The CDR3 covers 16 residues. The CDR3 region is CASSLGGVRRFSPLHF. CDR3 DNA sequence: TGCGCCAGCAGCCTGGGCGGGGTTCGGCGTTTTTCACCCCTCCACTTT.

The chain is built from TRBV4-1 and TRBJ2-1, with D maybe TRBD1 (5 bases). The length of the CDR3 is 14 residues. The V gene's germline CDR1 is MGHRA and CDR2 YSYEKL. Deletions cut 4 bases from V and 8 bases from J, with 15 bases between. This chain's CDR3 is CASSPRQGPYEQFF. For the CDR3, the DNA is TGCGCCAGCAGCCCTCGGCAGGGCCCCTATGAGCAGTTCTTC.

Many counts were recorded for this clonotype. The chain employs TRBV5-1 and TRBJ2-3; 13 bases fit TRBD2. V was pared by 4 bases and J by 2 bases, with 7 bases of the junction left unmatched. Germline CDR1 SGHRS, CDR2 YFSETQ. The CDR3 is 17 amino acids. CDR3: CASSGRTSGGHTDTQYF. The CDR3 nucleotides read TGCGCCAGCAGCGGGAGGACTAGCGGGGGCCACACAGATACGCAGTATTTT.

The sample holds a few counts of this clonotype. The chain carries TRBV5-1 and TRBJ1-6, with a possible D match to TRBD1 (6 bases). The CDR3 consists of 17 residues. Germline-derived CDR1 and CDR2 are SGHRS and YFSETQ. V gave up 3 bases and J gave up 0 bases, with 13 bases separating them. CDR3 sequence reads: CASSYGQSSSYNSPLHF. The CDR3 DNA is TGCGCCAGCAGCTACGGACAGTCCAGCTCCTATAATTCACCCCTCCACTTT.

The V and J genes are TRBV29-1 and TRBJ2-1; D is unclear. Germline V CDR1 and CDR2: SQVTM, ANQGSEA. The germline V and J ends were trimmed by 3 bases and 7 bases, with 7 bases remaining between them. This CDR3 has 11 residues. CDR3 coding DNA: TGCAGCGTTGATGCCCGGAATGAGCAGTTCTTC. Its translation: CSVDARNEQFF.

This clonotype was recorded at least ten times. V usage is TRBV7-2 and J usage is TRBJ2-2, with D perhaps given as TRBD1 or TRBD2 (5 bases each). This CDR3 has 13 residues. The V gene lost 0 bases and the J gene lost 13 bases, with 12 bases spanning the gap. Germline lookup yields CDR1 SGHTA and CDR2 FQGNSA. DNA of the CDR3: TGTGCCAGCAGCTTAGCTGGAGCGAGGGGGCTGTTTTTT. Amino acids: CASSLAGARGLFF.

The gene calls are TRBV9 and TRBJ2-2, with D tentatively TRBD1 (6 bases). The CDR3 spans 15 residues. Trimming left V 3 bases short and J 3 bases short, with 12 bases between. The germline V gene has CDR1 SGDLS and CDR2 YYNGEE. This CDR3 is CASSALGQYTGELFF. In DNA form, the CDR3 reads TGTGCCAGCAGCGCCCTGGGACAATACACCGGGGAGCTGTTTTTT.

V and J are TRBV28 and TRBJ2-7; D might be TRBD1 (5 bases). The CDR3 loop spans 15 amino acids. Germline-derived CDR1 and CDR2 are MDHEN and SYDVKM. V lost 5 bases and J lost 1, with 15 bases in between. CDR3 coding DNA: TGTGCCAGCAGTCTCCACTCGACAGAATCCTACGAGCAGTACTTC. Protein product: CASSLHSTESYEQYF.

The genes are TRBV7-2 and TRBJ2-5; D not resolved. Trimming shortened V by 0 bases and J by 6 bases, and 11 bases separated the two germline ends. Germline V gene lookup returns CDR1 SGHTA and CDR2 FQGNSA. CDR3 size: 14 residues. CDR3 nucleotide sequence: TGTGCCAGCAGCTTAGCGGGGTCTTTGAAGACCCAGTACTTC. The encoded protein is CASSLAGSLKTQYF.

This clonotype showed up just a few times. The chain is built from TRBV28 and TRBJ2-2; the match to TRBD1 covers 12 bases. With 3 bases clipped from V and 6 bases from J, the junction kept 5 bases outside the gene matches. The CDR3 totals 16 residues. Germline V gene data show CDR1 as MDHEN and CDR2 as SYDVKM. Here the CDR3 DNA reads TGTGCCAGCAGTTTTCCCGGGACAGGGGGCTCCGGGGAGCTGTTTTTT. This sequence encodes CASSFPGTGGSGELFF.

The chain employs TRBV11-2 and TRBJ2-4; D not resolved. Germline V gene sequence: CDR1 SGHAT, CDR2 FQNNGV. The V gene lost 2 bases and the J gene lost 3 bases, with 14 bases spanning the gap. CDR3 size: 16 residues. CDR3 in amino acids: CASSLSVEIVKNIQYF. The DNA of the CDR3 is TGTGCCAGCAGCTTATCGGTGGAGATTGTCAAAAACATTCAGTACTTC.

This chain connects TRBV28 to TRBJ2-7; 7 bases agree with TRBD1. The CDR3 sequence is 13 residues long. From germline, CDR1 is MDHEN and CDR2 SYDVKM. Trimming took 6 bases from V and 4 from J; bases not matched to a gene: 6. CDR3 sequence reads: CASSSRQGYEQYF. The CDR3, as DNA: TGTGCCAGCAGCTCACGACAGGGTTACGAGCAGTACTTC.

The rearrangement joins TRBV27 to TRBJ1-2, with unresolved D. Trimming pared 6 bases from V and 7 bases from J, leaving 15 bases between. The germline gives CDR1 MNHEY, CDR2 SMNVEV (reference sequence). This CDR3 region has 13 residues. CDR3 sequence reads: CASSLNIYRGYTF. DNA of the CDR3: TGTGCCAGCAGCCTAAATATTTACCGTGGCTACACCTTC.

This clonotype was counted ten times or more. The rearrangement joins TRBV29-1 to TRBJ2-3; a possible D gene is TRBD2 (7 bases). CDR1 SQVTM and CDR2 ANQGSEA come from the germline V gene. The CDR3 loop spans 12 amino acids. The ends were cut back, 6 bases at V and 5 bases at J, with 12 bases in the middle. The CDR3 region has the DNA TGCAGCGTGGGGGGGGGCGGAGATACGCAGTATTTT. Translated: CSVGGGGDTQYF.

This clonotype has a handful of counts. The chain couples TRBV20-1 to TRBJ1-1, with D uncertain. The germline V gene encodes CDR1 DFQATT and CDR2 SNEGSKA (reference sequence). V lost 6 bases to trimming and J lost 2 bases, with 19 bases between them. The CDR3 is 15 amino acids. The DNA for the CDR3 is TGCAGTGCCGATACCCCCCTGGGCTTAAACACTGAAGCTTTCTTT. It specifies CSADTPLGLNTEAFF.

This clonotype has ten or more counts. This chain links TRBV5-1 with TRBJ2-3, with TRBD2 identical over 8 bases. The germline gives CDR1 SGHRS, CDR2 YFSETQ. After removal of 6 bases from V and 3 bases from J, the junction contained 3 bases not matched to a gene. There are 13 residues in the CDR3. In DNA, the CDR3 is TGCGCCAGCACCCGGGAGGGGACAGATACGCAGTATTTT. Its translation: CASTREGTDTQYF.

The CDR3 DNA follows: TGTGCCAGCAGCATAAGGGCCGGGGGAGATAGCAATCAGCCCCAGCATTTT. Translating gives CASSIRAGGDSNQPQHF. The chain joins TRBV28 to TRBJ1-5; the D gene is possibly TRBD1 (5 bases). The length of the CDR3 is 17 residues. Germline assignment: CDR1 MDHEN and CDR2 SYDVKM. The V gene lost 6 bases and the J gene lost 0 bases, with 18 bases spanning the gap.